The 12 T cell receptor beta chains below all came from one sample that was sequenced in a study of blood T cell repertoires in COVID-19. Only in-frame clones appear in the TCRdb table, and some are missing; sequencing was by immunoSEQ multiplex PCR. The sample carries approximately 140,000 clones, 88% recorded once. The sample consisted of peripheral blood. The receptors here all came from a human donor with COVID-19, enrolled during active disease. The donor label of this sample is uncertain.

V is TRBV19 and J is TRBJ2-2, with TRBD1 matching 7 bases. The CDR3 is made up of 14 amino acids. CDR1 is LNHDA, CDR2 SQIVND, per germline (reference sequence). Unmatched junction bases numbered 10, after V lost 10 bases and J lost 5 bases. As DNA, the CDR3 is TGTGCCACCGAACAGGGGCCCCTTACCGGGGAGCTGTTTTTT. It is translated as CATEQGPLTGELFF.

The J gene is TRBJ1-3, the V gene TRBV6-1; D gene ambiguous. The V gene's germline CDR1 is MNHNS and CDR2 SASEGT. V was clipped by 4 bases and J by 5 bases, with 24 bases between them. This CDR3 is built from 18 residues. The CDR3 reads CASSAPPFAGKERNTIYF. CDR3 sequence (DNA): TGTGCCAGCAGTGCTCCTCCATTCGCGGGGAAGGAGAGAAACACCATATATTTT.

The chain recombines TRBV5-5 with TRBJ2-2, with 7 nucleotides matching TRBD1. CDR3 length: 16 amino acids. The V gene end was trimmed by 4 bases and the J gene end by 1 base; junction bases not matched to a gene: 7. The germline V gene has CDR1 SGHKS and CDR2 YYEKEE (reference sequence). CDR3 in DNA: TGTGCCAGCAGCAGTCGACAGGGCTTGAACACCGGGGAGCTGTTTTTT. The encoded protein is CASSSRQGLNTGELFF.

The CDR3 DNA is TGTGCCAGCACGCAAGAGACAGCGAGCAATCAGCCCCAGCATTTT. Amino acid sequence: CASTQETASNQPQHF. The chain uses TRBV6-5 and TRBJ1-5; a weak D match, TRBD1 (5 bases). Trimming stripped 7 bases from V and 1 base from J, with 14 bases between. The CDR3 spans 15 residues. The germline gives CDR1 MNHEY, CDR2 SVGAGI.

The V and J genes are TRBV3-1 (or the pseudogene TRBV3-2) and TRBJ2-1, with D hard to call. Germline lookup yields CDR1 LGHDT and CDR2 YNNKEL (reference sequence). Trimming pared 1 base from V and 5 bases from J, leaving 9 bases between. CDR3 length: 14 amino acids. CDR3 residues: CASSQGRVHNEQFF. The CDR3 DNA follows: TGTGCCAGCAGCCAAGGTCGGGTACACAATGAGCAGTTCTTC.

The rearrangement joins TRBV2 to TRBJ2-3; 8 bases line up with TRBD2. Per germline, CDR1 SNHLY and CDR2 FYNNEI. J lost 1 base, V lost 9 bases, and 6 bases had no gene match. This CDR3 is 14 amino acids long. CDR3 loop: CARAVTSGTDTQYF. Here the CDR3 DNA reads TGTGCCAGAGCGGTGACTAGCGGCACAGATACGCAGTATTTT.

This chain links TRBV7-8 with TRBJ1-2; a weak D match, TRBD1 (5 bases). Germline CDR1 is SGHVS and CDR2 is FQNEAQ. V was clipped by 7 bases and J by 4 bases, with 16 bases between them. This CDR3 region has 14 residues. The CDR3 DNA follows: TGTGCCAGCACCCTGGGGCGGGGGATCTATGGCTACACCTTC. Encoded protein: CASTLGRGIYGYTF.

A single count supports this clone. The CDR3 DNA follows: TGTGCCAGCACCGAATCTGGAGGCTTGGACTATGGCTACACCTTC. As protein: CASTESGGLDYGYTF. The J gene is TRBJ1-2, the V gene TRBV6-5; D remains unclear. CDR1 is MNHEY and CDR2 is SVGAGI in the germline V gene. With 7 bases removed from V and 3 bases from J, the gap between germline ends came to 18 bases. The CDR3 contains 15 residues.

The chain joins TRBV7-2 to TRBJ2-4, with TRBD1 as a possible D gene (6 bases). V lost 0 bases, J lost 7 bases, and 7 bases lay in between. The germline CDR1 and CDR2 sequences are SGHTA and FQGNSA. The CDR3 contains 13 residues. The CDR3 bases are TGTGCCAGCAGCTTAGCCCAGGGGAACATTCAGTACTTC. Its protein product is CASSLAQGNIQYF.

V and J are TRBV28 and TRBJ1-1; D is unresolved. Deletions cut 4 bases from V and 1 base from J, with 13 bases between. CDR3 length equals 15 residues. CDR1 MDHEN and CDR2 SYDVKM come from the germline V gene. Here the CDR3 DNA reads TGTGCCAGCAGTTCACCCGCTCAGGCGAACACTGAAGCTTTCTTT. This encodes CASSSPAQANTEAFF.

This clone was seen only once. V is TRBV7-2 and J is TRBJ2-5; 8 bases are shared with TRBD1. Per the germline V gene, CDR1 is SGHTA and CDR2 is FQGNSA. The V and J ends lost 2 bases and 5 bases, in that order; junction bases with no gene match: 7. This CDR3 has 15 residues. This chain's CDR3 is CASSLMPGGRETQYF. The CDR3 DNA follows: TGTGCCAGCAGCTTAATGCCAGGGGGCCGGGAGACCCAGTACTTC.

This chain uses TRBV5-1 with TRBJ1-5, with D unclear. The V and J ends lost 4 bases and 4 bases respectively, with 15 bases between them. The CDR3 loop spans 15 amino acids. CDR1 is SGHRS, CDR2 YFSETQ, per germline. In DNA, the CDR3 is TGCGCCAGCAGCCCCATGGCGGGAGGGAATCAGCCCCAGCATTTT. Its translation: CASSPMAGGNQPQHF. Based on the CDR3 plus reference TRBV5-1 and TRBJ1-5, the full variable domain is KAGVTQTPRYLIKTRGQQVTLSCSPISGHRSVSWYQQTPGQGLQFLFEYFSETQRNKGNFPGRFSGRQFSNSRSEMNVSTLELGDSALYLCASSPMAGGNQPQHFGDGTRLSIL.